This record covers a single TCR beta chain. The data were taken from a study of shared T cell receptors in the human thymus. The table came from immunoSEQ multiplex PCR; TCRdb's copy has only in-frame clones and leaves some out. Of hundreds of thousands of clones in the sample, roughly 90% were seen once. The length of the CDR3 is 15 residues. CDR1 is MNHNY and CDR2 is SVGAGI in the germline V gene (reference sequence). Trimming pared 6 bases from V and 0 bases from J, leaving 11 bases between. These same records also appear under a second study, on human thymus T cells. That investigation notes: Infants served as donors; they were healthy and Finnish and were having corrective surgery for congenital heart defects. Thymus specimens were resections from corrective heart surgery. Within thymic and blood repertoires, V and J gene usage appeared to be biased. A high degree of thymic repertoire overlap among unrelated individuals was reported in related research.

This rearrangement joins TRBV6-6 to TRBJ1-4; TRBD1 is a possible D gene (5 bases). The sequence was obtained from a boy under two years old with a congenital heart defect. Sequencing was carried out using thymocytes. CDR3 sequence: CASSPGDATNEKLFF. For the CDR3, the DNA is TGTGCCAGCAGCCCGGGGGATGCAACTAATGAAAAACTGTTTTTT.